One and the same sample provided the 15 T cell receptor beta chains below, sequenced in a study of beta chain features in type 1 diabetes (dated by TCRdb to the late 2010s). The full study reports these points: A moderate but significant shortening of TCRB CDR3 length was observed in type 1 diabetes patients in all four CD4+ subsets.

Libraries came from the immunoSEQ multiplex PCR assay. The entire isolated RNA was reverse transcribed using the High Capacity cDNA Reverse Transcription Kit, and thus expressed TCRB transcripts were sequenced. What TCRdb holds here is the immuneACCESS table cut down to in-frame rearrangements. Part of the clones is not present; checked against another copy, under half of the missing clones reflect an unresolved V gene, and the others are unexplained. The sample data list approximately 260,000 clones, and 24% of these were observed just once. The top ten clonotypes cover about 0.011% of the sample. No antigen is known for these receptors. The sample taken for sequencing was naive CD4+ T cells from blood. The sample's cell subset or site label, in plain terms: true naive CD4+ T cells. These receptors were collected from a woman between 25 and 40 years old with type 1 diabetes.

Here the CDR3 reads CASSYNRESQQFF. CDR3 nucleotides: TGTGCCAGCAGTTACAACAGGGAATCTCAGCAGTTCTTC. The chain joins TRBV6-5 to TRBJ2-1; a weak D match, TRBD1 (6 bases). V lost 2 bases and J lost 11, with 13 bases in between. Germline-derived CDR1 and CDR2 are MNHEY and SVGAGI. This CDR3 has 13 residues.

This clone was observed a handful of times. The chain couples TRBV9 to TRBJ2-7; perhaps TRBD1 as D (6 bases). V lost 7 bases to trimming and J lost 6 bases, with 14 bases between them. This CDR3 spans 12 amino acids. Germline assignment: CDR1 SGDLS and CDR2 YYNGEE. The CDR3: CASRDTYCEQYF. In DNA form, the CDR3 reads TGTGCCAGCCGGGACACTTACTGCGAGCAGTACTTC.

The V and J genes are TRBV28 and TRBJ2-1, with D tentatively TRBD1 (6 bases). Trimming cost V 6 bases and J 7 bases, with 13 bases left between them. In germline, CDR1 is MDHEN, CDR2 SYDVKM. The CDR3 extends over 13 amino acids. CDR3 bases: TGTGCCAGCAGCGCGACAGGAAGTAATGAGCAGTTCTTC. Translating it yields CASSATGSNEQFF.

Only one count was recorded for this clone. V gene TRBV5-1 combines with J gene TRBJ1-1; 9 nucleotides match TRBD1. Trimming removed 6 bases from V and 4 bases from J; junction bases left unmatched: 7. Looked up from germline, CDR1 is SGHRS and CDR2 is YFSETQ. This CDR3 region has 14 residues. The CDR3 DNA follows: TGCGCCAGCACTGGACAGGGGATTATCACTGAAGCTTTCTTT. Amino acid sequence: CASTGQGIITEAFF.

The genes are TRBV23-1 and TRBJ2-7; tentatively, D is TRBD2 (5 bases). TRBV23-1 is noted as an ORF with a role that remains uncertain. The V gene lost 6 bases and the J gene lost 0 bases, with 21 bases spanning the gap. The CDR3 is 17 amino acids. Here the CDR3 DNA reads TGCGCCAGCAGACCCCTCTCGGGCGGGTCTAGCTCCTACGAGCAGTACTTC. Protein: CASRPLSGGSSSYEQYF.

The V call is TRBV6-1, the J call TRBJ1-1; D ambiguous. CDR1 is MNHNS, CDR2 SASEGT, per germline. This CDR3 region has 14 residues. V shed 3 bases and J shed 4 bases, with 12 bases lying between them. CDR3 in amino acids: CASSDSPFITEAFF. CDR3 coding DNA: TGTGCCAGCAGTGACAGTCCCTTTATCACTGAAGCTTTCTTT.

The V call is TRBV29-1, the J call TRBJ2-1; 7 bases agree with TRBD1. This CDR3 is built from 13 residues. The germline gives CDR1 SQVTM, CDR2 ANQGSEA. The V gene end was trimmed by 4 bases and the J gene end by 4 bases; junction bases not matched to a gene: 4. CDR3 bases: TGCAGCGTTGGGGGGACAGTATACAATGAGCAGTTCTTC. This encodes CSVGGTVYNEQFF.

V is TRBV29-1 and J is TRBJ2-6; 13 positions agree with TRBD2. Germline-derived CDR1 and CDR2 are SQVTM and ANQGSEA. The CDR3 totals 19 residues. The ends lost 4 bases at V and 0 bases at J; junction bases unmatched: 9. CDR3 in DNA: TGCAGCGTTGGGACTAGCGGGAGTTACCCAGCCTCTGGGGCCAACGTCCTGACTTTC. Translation: CSVGTSGSYPASGANVLTF.

The rearrangement joins TRBV5-4 to TRBJ2-5; D perhaps matches TRBD1 (6 bases). CDR1 is SGHNT and CDR2 is YYREEE in the germline V gene (reference sequence). CDR3 length: 13 amino acids. V was clipped by 4 bases and J by 5 bases, with 12 bases between them. Here the CDR3 reads CASSPQGSETQYF. The CDR3 DNA reads as TGTGCCAGCAGCCCACAGGGATCCGAGACCCAGTACTTC.

This clone was counted only a few times. V and J are TRBV29-1 and TRBJ2-5; the D gene is possibly TRBD1 (6 bases). The CDR3 sequence is 13 residues long. V lost 4 bases and J lost 1, with 10 bases in between. Germline V gives CDR1 SQVTM, CDR2 ANQGSEA. CDR3 coding DNA: TGCAGCGTTGTAAGGGACACCCAAGAGACCCAGTACTTC. It is translated as CSVVRDTQETQYF. Full variable domain (missing parts from reference TRBV29-1 and TRBJ2-5): SAVISQKPSRDICQRGTSLTIQCQVDSQVTMMFWYRQQPGQSLTLIATANQGSEATYESGFVIDKFPISRPNLTFSTLTVSNMSPEDSSIYLCSVVRDTQETQYFGPGTRLLVL.

The chain employs TRBV20-1 and TRBJ2-1, with TRBD2 matching 9 bases. V dropped 3 bases and J dropped 12; count of bases not matched to a gene: 3. Looked up from germline, CDR1 is DFQATT and CDR2 is SNEGSKA (reference sequence). The CDR3 runs to 11 residues. CDR3 bases: TGCAGTGCTAGGCGGGAGGGCCCGCAGTTCTTC. Translation gives CSARREGPQFF.

In this sample, this clone turned up a few times. The V and J genes are TRBV7-9 and TRBJ1-1; 9 nucleotides align to TRBD1. Germline V CDR1 and CDR2: SEHNR, FQNEAQ (reference sequence). This CDR3 spans 13 amino acids. Trimming at V came to 6 bases and at J to 5 bases, leaving 4 bases not matched to a gene. CDR3 sequence reads: CASRGQGLTEAFF. The CDR3 DNA is TGTGCCAGCAGGGGACAGGGTTTGACTGAAGCTTTCTTT.

The chain is built from TRBV4-1 and TRBJ2-7, with 12 bases identical to TRBD2. V shed 6 bases and J 4 bases; nucleotides not matched to a gene: 10. CDR1 is MGHRA, CDR2 YSYEKL, per germline. CDR3 length equals 16 residues. The CDR3 loop is CASRGLAGGAWYEQYF. The CDR3 nucleotides read TGCGCCAGCAGGGGACTAGCGGGTGGGGCGTGGTACGAGCAGTACTTC.

The rearrangement uses TRBV9 and TRBJ2-7, with a weak D call TRBD2 (6 bases). Germline-derived CDR1 and CDR2 are SGDLS and YYNGEE. The ends were cut back, 0 bases at V and 0 bases at J, with 10 bases in the middle. The CDR3 contains 15 residues. CDR3 nucleotide sequence: TGTGCCAGCAGCGTAGCCGGGAGCTACTCCTACGAGCAGTACTTC. Amino acid sequence: CASSVAGSYSYEQYF.

The chain couples TRBV28 to TRBJ2-7; 8 bases fit TRBD1. Germline CDR1 and CDR2: MDHEN and SYDVKM. The CDR3 has 14 residues. Trimming removed 8 bases from V and 3 bases from J; junction bases left unmatched: 9. CDR3 residues: CASAPGGLHYEQYF. CDR3 bases: TGTGCCAGCGCTCCAGGGGGCTTACACTACGAGCAGTACTTC.